This TCR beta chain was sequenced for a study of CD8 T cells in Susac syndrome. Across the study: There were roughly six sequenced Susac syndrome patients with active disease and eight or nine in remission. Whole-study findings and limits: The CD4+ T cell repertoires from Susac syndrome exhibited no clonal expansion.

With regard to this clonotype: Antigen unknown.

Diagnostic criteria defined recently for definite or probable disease were met by the Susac syndrome patients. cDNA came from approximately 0.5 to 1 ug RNA primed by random hexamers. Each CDR3 protein is one row after TCRdb ran MiXCR on the immunoSEQ multiplex PCR reads. Of roughly 250,000 distinct CDR3 sequences in the sample, 96% were seen once. Germline assignment: CDR1 KGHSH and CDR2 LQKENI. J gave up 5 bases and V 4 bases, and 5 bases lay outside the gene matches. The CDR3 is 14 residues long. This chain uses TRBV18 with TRBJ2-5; TRBD1 agrees at 9 bases. The origin of this receptor is a human donor with Susac syndrome. The sample comprised CD4+ T cells from PBMCs. The CDR3 region is CASSRDRVRETQYF. DNA for the CDR3: TGTGCCAGCTCACGGGACAGGGTCAGGGAGACCCAGTACTTC.